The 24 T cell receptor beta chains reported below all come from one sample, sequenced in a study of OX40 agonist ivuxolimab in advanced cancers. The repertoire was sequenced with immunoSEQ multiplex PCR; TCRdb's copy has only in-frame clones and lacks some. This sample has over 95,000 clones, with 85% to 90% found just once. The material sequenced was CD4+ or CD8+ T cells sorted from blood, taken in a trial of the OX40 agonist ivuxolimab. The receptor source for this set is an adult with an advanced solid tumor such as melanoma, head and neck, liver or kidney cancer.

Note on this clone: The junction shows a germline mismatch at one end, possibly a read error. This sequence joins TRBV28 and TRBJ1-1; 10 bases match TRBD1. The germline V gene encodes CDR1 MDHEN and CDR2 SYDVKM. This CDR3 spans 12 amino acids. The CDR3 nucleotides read TGCACCCACGGGACAGGGGACTCTGAAGCTTTCTTT. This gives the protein CTHGTGDSEAFF.

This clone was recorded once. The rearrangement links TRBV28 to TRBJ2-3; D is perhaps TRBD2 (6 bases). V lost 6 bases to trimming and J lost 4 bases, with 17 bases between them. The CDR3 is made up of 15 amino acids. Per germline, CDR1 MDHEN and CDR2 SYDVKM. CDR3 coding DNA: TGTGCCAGCAGCTCGGGACTCCCCCCGCCAGATACGCAGTATTTT. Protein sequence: CASSSGLPPPDTQYF.

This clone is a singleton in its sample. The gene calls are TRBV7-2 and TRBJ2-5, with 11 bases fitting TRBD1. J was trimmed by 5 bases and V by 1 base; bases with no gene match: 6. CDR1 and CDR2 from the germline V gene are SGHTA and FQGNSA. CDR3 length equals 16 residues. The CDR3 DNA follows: TGTGCCAGCAGCTTAGTTGGACAGGGGGCGTCGGAGACCCAGTACTTC. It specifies CASSLVGQGASETQYF.

The DNA for the CDR3 is TGTGCCAGCAACCCCGGGGGCGACAGGGACTCACCCCTCCACTTT. Encoded protein: CASNPGGDRDSPLHF. The chain carries TRBV5-4 and TRBJ1-6; 7 bases fit TRBD1. From germline, CDR1 is SGHNT and CDR2 YYREEE (reference sequence). The J segment lost 10 bases and the V segment lost 6 bases, leaving 13 bases of the junction unmatched. This CDR3 spans 15 amino acids.

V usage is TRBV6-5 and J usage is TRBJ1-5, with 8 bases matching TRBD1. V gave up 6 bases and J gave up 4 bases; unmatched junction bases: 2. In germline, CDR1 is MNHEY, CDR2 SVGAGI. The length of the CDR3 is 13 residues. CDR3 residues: CASSNRGNQPQHF. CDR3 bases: TGTGCCAGCAGCAACAGGGGGAATCAGCCCCAGCATTTT.

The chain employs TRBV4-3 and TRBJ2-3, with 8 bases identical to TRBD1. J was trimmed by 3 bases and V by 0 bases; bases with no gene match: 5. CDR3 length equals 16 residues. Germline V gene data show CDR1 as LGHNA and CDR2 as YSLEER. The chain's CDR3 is CASSQDRGTGTDTQYF. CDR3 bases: TGCGCCAGCAGCCAAGATCGAGGGACAGGAACAGATACGCAGTATTTT.

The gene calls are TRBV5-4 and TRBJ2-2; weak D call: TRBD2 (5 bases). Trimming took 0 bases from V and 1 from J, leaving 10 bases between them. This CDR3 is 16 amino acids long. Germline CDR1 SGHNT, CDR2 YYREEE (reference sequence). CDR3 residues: CASSLVGERNTGELFF. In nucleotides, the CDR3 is TGTGCCAGCAGCTTGGTTGGGGAGAGGAACACCGGGGAGCTGTTTTTT.

CDR3 DNA: TGTGCCAGCAGTTACTCGATTAACAGGGTCTACGAGCAGTACTTC. Protein sequence: CASSYSINRVYEQYF. The chain is built from TRBV6-6 and TRBJ2-7; tentative D call: TRBD1 (6 bases). Germline CDR1 is MNHNY and CDR2 is SVGAGI (reference sequence). This CDR3 has 15 residues. V lost 0 bases and J 3 bases, leaving 12 bases between the germline ends.

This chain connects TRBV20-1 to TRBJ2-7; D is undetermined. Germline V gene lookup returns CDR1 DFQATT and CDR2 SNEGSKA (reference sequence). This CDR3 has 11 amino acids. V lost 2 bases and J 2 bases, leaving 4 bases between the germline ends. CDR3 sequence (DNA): TGCAGTGCTAGAATGGCCTACGAGCAGTACTTC. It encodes CSARMAYEQYF.

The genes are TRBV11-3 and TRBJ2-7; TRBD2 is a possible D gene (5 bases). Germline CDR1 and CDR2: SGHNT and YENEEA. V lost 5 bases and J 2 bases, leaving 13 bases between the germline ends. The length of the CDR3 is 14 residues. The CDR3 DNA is TGTGCCAGCAGCCCATCTCGAGGGACCTACGAGCAGTACTTC. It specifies CASSPSRGTYEQYF.

The CDR3 is CASSVRQGAEKLFF. CDR3 bases: TGTGCCAGCAGTGTAAGACAGGGGGCGGAAAAACTGTTTTTT. The rearrangement uses TRBV2 and TRBJ1-4; 10 bases are a match to TRBD1. The CDR3 consists of 14 residues. The V gene's germline CDR1 is SNHLY and CDR2 FYNNEI. Losses at the gene ends were 4 bases for V and 8 bases for J; bases not matched to a gene: 4.

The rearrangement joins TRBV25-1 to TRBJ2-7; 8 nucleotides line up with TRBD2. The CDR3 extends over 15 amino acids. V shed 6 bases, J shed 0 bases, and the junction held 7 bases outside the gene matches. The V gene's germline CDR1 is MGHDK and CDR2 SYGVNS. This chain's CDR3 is CASRGPAGDSYEQYF. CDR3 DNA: TGTGCCAGCAGGGGGCCAGCGGGGGACTCCTACGAGCAGTACTTC.

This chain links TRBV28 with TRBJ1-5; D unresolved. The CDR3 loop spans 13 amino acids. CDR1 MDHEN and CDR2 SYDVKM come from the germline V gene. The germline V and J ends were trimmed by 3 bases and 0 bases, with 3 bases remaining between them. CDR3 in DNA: TGTGCCAGCAGTTTCCCTAGCAATCAGCCCCAGCATTTT. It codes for CASSFPSNQPQHF.

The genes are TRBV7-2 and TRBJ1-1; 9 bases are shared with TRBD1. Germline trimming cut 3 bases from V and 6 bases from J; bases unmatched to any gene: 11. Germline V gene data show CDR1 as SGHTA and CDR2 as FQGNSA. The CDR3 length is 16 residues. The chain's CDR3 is CASSFPPRDRASEAFF. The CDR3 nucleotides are TGTGCCAGCAGCTTTCCCCCCCGGGACAGGGCGTCTGAAGCTTTCTTT.

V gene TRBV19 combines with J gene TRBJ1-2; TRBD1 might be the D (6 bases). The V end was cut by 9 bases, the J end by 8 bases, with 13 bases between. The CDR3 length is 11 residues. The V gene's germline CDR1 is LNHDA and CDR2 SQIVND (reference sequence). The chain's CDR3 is CASSQGQGYTF. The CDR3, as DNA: TGTGCCAGCTCCCAGGGGCAGGGCTACACCTTC.

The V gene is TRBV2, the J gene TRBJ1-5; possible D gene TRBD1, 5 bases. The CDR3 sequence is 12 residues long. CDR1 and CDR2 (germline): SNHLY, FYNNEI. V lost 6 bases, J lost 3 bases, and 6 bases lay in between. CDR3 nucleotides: TGTGCCAGCAGGGACACCAATCAGCCCCAGCATTTT. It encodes CASRDTNQPQHF.

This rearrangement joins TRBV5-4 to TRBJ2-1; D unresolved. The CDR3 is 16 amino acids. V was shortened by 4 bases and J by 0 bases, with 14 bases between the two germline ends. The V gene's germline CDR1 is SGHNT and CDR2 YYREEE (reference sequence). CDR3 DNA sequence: TGTGCCAGCAGCCGACCCTACACCGGCTCCTACAATGAGCAGTTCTTC. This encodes CASSRPYTGSYNEQFF.

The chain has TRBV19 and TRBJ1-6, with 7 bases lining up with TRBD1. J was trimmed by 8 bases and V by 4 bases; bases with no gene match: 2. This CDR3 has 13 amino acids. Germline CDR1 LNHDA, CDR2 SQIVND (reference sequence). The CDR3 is CASSTTGDSPLHF. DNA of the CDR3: TGTGCCAGTAGTACAACAGGGGATTCACCCCTCCACTTT. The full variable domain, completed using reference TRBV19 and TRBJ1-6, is DGGITQSPKYLFRKEGQNVTLSCEQNLNHDAMYWYRQDPGQGLRLIYYSQIVNDFQKGDIAEGYSVSREKKESFPLTVTSAQKNPTAFYLCASSTTGDSPLHFGNGTRLTVT.

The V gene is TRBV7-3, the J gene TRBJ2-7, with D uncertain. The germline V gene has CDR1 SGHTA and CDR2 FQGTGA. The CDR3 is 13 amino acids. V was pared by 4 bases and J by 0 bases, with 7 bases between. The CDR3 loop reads CASSYGSSYEQYF. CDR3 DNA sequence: TGTGCCAGCAGCTACGGGTCCTCCTACGAGCAGTACTTC.

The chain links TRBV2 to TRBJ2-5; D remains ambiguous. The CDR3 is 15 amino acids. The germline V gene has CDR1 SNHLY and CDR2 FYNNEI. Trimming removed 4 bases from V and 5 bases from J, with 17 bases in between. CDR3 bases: TGTGCCAGCAGTGCATGGCTCCTACCCACGGAGACCCAGTACTTC. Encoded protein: CASSAWLLPTETQYF.

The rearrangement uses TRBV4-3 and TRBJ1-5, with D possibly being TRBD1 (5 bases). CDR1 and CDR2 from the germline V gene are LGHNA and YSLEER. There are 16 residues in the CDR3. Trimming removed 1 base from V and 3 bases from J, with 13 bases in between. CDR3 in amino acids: CASSQGAGLYNQPQHF. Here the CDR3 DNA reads TGCGCCAGCAGCCAAGGAGCGGGACTGTACAATCAGCCCCAGCATTTT.

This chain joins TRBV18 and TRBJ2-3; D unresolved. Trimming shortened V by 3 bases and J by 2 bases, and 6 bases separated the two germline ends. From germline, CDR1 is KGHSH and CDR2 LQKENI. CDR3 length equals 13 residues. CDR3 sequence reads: CASSPGNTDTQYF. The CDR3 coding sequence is TGTGCCAGCTCACCTGGCAACACAGATACGCAGTATTTT.

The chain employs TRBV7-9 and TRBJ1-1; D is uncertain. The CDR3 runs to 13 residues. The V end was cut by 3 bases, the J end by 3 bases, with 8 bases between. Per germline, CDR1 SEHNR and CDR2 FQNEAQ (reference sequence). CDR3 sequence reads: CASSFRPDTEAFF. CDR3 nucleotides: TGTGCCAGCAGCTTCCGACCGGACACTGAAGCTTTCTTT.

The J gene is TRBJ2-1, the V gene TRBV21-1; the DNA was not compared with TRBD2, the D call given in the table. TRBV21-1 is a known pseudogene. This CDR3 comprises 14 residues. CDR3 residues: CASYLTGEVHEQFF. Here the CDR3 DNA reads TGTGCCAGCTACCTAACGGGGGAGGTCCATGAGCAGTTCTTC.